Listed here are 28 T cell receptor beta chains from one sample, sequenced in a study of identical twins. TCRdb passed the 5' RACE reads through MiXCR, listing each CDR3 protein once. The sample includes about 220,000 distinct CDR3 sequences, roughly 10% seen only once; the top ten take 5.1%. The sample taken for sequencing was memory (CD45RO+) T cells sorted from blood. These receptors all come from a woman aged 18 to 35 in good health.

At least ten counts were recorded for this clonotype. The chain joins TRBV6-5 to TRBJ1-5, with TRBD1 as a possible D gene (6 bases). Germline values: CDR1 MNHEY, CDR2 SVGAGI. The CDR3 loop spans 12 amino acids. The V and J ends lost 6 bases and 5 bases respectively, with 8 bases between them. CDR3: CASRSGDQPQHF. The CDR3 DNA reads TGTGCCAGCAGATCAGGGGATCAGCCCCAGCATTTT.

This chain uses TRBV6-1 with TRBJ2-2, with TRBD1 as a possible D gene (7 bases). The V and J ends lost 3 bases and 3 bases respectively, with 8 bases between them. The CDR3 extends over 14 amino acids. The germline gives CDR1 MNHNS, CDR2 SASEGT. CDR3 in DNA: TGTGCCAGCAGTGACAGGGGGGACACCGGGGAGCTGTTTTTT. It yields the protein CASSDRGDTGELFF.

This clonotype occurred many times. The chain carries TRBV20-1 and TRBJ2-7, with 12 nucleotides matching TRBD1. Per germline, CDR1 DFQATT and CDR2 SNEGSKA (reference sequence). This CDR3 region has 16 residues. V lost 4 bases and J lost 6; bases outside the gene matches: 13. The CDR3 nucleotides read TGCAGTGCTACCCCACTCGCCGGGACAGGGGGCGTCGAGCAGTACTTC. Translation: CSATPLAGTGGVEQYF.

This clonotype appeared many times. V gene TRBV2 combines with J gene TRBJ2-7; 7 positions agree with TRBD2. Germline CDR1 is SNHLY and CDR2 is FYNNEI. There are 13 residues in the CDR3. V shed 7 bases and J 5 bases; nucleotides not matched to a gene: 8. CDR3 residues: CASIAAGVNEQYF. DNA of the CDR3: TGTGCCAGCATAGCGGCGGGAGTCAACGAGCAGTACTTC.

This clonotype was counted ten times or more. The rearrangement uses TRBV2 and TRBJ2-1; D unresolved. V shed 7 bases and J shed 7 bases, with 14 bases lying between them. Germline lookup yields CDR1 SNHLY and CDR2 FYNNEI. The CDR3 loop spans 13 amino acids. The CDR3 loop reads CASTLQLGNEQFF. CDR3 DNA sequence: TGTGCCAGCACTCTACAATTAGGTAATGAGCAGTTCTTC. Full variable domain (remainder filled in from reference TRBV2 and TRBJ2-1): EPEVTQTPSHQVTQMGQEVILRCVPISNHLYFYWYRQILGQKVEFLVSFYNNEISEKSEIFDDQFSVERPDGSNFTLKIRSTKLEDSAMYFCASTLQLGNEQFFGPGTRLTVL.

This chain joins TRBV5-1 and TRBJ2-5, with TRBD2 matching 14 bases. The germline V gene encodes CDR1 SGHRS and CDR2 YFSETQ. CDR3 size: 18 residues. The V and J ends lost 4 bases and 3 bases, in that order; junction bases with no gene match: 11. CDR3 in DNA: TGCGCCAGCAGCCGAGGGACTAGCGGGAGTGGGGAAGAAGAGACCCAGTACTTC. This gives the protein CASSRGTSGSGEEETQYF. Variable domain in full (rest from reference TRBV5-1 and TRBJ2-5): KAGVTQTPRYLIKTRGQQVTLSCSPISGHRSVSWYQQTPGQGLQFLFEYFSETQRNKGNFPGRFSGRQFSNSRSEMNVSTLELGDSALYLCASSRGTSGSGEEETQYFGPGTRLLVL.

This clonotype was detected ten times or more. The J gene is TRBJ2-3, the V gene TRBV12-3 or TRBV12-4; D is ambiguous. The CDR3 is 13 amino acids. V dropped 8 bases and J dropped 0 bases, with 9 bases sitting between them. The CDR3 sequence is CASGLGSTDTQYF. As DNA, the CDR3 is TGTGCCAGCGGCCTAGGGAGCACAGATACGCAGTATTTT.

This clonotype occurred a few times. The chain is built from TRBV2 and TRBJ2-1; D not resolved. Germline V gene data show CDR1 as SNHLY and CDR2 as FYNNEI. The ends were cut back, 1 base at V and 14 bases at J, with 6 bases in the middle. This CDR3 has 10 residues. The CDR3 loop reads CASSEGRKFF. The CDR3 coding sequence is TGTGCCAGCAGTGAAGGTAGAAAGTTCTTC.

This clonotype has more than one count but fewer than ten. The genes are TRBV29-1 and TRBJ1-6; D unresolved. This CDR3 comprises 13 residues. V was shortened by 3 bases and J by 10 bases, with 13 bases between the two germline ends. Germline CDR1 is SQVTM and CDR2 is ANQGSEA. The CDR3: CSVDGGVGSPLHF. The CDR3 nucleotides read TGCAGCGTTGACGGCGGGGTTGGGTCACCCCTCCACTTT.

This clonotype has more than one count but fewer than ten. The genes are TRBV10-3 and TRBJ2-1; tentatively, D is TRBD2 (5 bases). The germline CDR1 and CDR2 sequences are ENHRY and SYGVKD. The V end lost 3 bases, the J end lost 8 bases, and 8 bases lay between the germline ends. The CDR3 sequence is 12 residues long. The CDR3: CAISERGDEQFF. The CDR3 DNA follows: TGTGCCATCAGTGAACGGGGTGATGAGCAGTTCTTC.

This clonotype was recorded many times. The genes are TRBV20-1 and TRBJ1-6; TRBD1 agrees at 9 bases. The germline V gene encodes CDR1 DFQATT and CDR2 SNEGSKA (reference sequence). The trim removed 0 bases at V and 7 bases at J, leaving 4 bases unmatched. The CDR3 is 15 amino acids. The CDR3 DNA reads TGCAGTGCTAGAGATGGGACAGGGAGAAATTCACCCCTCCACTTT. As protein: CSARDGTGRNSPLHF.

The chain is built from TRBV4-3 and TRBJ2-5, with no clear D. The germline CDR1 and CDR2 sequences are LGHNA and YSLEER. The CDR3 covers 13 residues. V lost 4 bases and J 4 bases, leaving 10 bases between the germline ends. CDR3 protein: CASSRLPRETQYF. The CDR3 DNA is TGCGCCAGCAGCCGCCTGCCCCGAGAGACCCAGTACTTC.

The chain has TRBV4-3 and TRBJ2-1; the match to TRBD2 covers 12 bases. The J segment lost 8 bases and the V segment lost 4 bases, leaving 9 bases of the junction unmatched. Germline CDR1 and CDR2: LGHNA and YSLEER. This CDR3 has 16 residues. The CDR3 bases are TGCGCCAGCAGCCCTCTAGCGGGAGGGCCTATGGATGAGCAGTTCTTC. As protein: CASSPLAGGPMDEQFF.

Only a few counts were recorded for this clonotype. J is TRBJ2-7 and V is TRBV18; D may be TRBD2 (6 bases). V lost 6 bases and J lost 8, with 20 bases in between. Germline V gene lookup returns CDR1 KGHSH and CDR2 LQKENI. This CDR3 comprises 14 residues. The CDR3 DNA sequence: TGTGCCAGCTCCTTGGGGAGTCGCGGGATAAAGCAGTACTTC. Translated, it gives CASSLGSRGIKQYF. The complete variable domain, with remaining parts taken from reference TRBV18 and TRBJ2-7, reads NAGVMQNPRHLVRRRGQEARLRCSPMKGHSHVYWYRQLPEEGLKFMVYLQKENIIDESGMPKERFSAEFPKEGPSILRIQQVVRGDSAAYFCASSLGSRGIKQYFGPGTRLTVT.

The genes are TRBV18 and TRBJ2-7; 11 positions match TRBD2. This CDR3 spans 18 amino acids. The V gene's germline CDR1 is KGHSH and CDR2 LQKENI. J was trimmed by 5 bases and V by 2 bases; bases with no gene match: 14. The DNA of the CDR3 is TGTGCCAGCTCACCAAATGGGATAACTAGCGGGAGTAGTAACGAGCAGTACTTC. Protein: CASSPNGITSGSSNEQYF.

This clonotype was detected a few times. The chain's CDR3 is CSAHATGGLYEQYF. CDR3 bases: TGCAGTGCTCACGCGACAGGGGGTCTGTACGAGCAGTACTTC. The chain has TRBV20-1 and TRBJ2-7, with 9 bases identical to TRBD1. With V trimmed by 5 bases and J by 4 bases, 9 bases remained unmatched. The germline V gene has CDR1 DFQATT and CDR2 SNEGSKA (reference sequence). There are 14 residues in the CDR3.

This clonotype appeared a few times. The J gene is TRBJ2-5, the V gene TRBV20-1, with TRBD2 identical over 8 bases. V lost 6 bases and J lost 4; bases outside the gene matches: 10. Germline assignment: CDR1 DFQATT and CDR2 SNEGSKA (reference sequence). This CDR3 region has 14 residues. DNA of the CDR3: TGCAGTGCCAGGACTAGCAGGGAGGTAGAGACCCAGTACTTC. It encodes CSARTSREVETQYF.

This chain uses TRBV19 with TRBJ2-7, with D maybe TRBD1 (5 bases). This CDR3 has 15 residues. The V end lost 6 bases, the J end lost 3 bases, and 18 bases lay between the germline ends. Germline CDR1 LNHDA, CDR2 SQIVND (reference sequence). The CDR3 sequence: CASSRRDRNNYEQYF. The CDR3 DNA reads as TGTGCCAGTAGCCGCCGAGACAGAAATAACTACGAGCAGTACTTC.

The table lists this clonotype with a few counts. The chain employs TRBV7-6 and TRBJ1-5, with D possibly matching TRBD1 (5 bases). The length of the CDR3 is 15 residues. Trimming stripped 6 bases from V and 7 bases from J, with 19 bases between. Germline loops: CDR1 SGHVS, CDR2 FNYEAQ. The CDR3 is CASSPVVTGGQPQHF. The CDR3, as DNA: TGTGCCAGCAGTCCAGTAGTGACCGGGGGACAGCCCCAGCATTTT.

There are many counts of this clonotype. The CDR3 region is CASSLDPTSGSDWGSEQFF. In nucleotides, the CDR3 is TGTGCCAGCAGCTTAGACCCGACTAGCGGGAGCGATTGGGGGAGTGAGCAGTTCTTC. J is TRBJ2-1 and V is TRBV11-2; the match to TRBD2 covers 12 bases. Germline CDR1 and CDR2: SGHAT and FQNNGV. This CDR3 spans 19 amino acids. Losses at the gene ends were 0 bases for V and 9 bases for J; bases not matched to a gene: 15.

This clonotype was counted many times. The CDR3 spells CASSLGLAGYNEQFF. DNA of the CDR3: TGTGCCAGCAGCTTGGGACTAGCGGGATACAATGAGCAGTTCTTC. V gene TRBV5-8 combines with J gene TRBJ2-1, with 11 bases aligning to TRBD2. The trim removed 0 bases at V and 4 bases at J, leaving 0 bases unmatched. This CDR3 has 15 amino acids. CDR1 is SGHTS, CDR2 YDEGEE, per germline. Combining the CDR3 with reference TRBV5-8 and TRBJ2-1 gives the whole variable domain EAGVTQSPTHLIKTRGQQATLRCSPISGHTSVYWYQQALGLGLQFLLWYDEGEERNRGNFPPRFSGRQFPNYSSELNVNALELEDSALYLCASSLGLAGYNEQFFGPGTRLTVL.

This clonotype was counted only a few times. The chain is built from TRBV20-1 and TRBJ2-2, with no clear D. From germline, CDR1 is DFQATT and CDR2 SNEGSKA (reference sequence). This CDR3 contains 11 residues. The V end was cut by 1 base, the J end by 8 bases, with 5 bases between. DNA of the CDR3: TGCAGTGCTAGAGTTTCTGGGGAGCTGTTTTTT. It translates to CSARVSGELFF.

This clonotype has more than one count but fewer than ten. The genes are TRBV2 and TRBJ2-2; D possibly corresponds to TRBD2 (5 bases). CDR1 and CDR2 (germline): SNHLY, FYNNEI. This CDR3 has 14 amino acids. The germline V and J ends were trimmed by 4 bases and 6 bases, with 12 bases remaining between them. The CDR3 protein is CASSGAFGAGELFF. DNA for the CDR3: TGTGCCAGCAGTGGGGCCTTCGGGGCCGGGGAGCTGTTTTTT.

The chain carries TRBV5-5 and TRBJ2-7; D is unclear. With 4 bases removed from V and 3 bases from J, the gap between germline ends came to 14 bases. The CDR3 loop spans 14 amino acids. Per germline, CDR1 SGHKS and CDR2 YYEKEE (reference sequence). The CDR3 region is CASSVPPTGYEQYF. The CDR3 DNA is TGTGCCAGCAGCGTACCTCCCACGGGCTACGAGCAGTACTTC.

The J gene is TRBJ1-1, the V gene TRBV7-9; D unclear. Trimming left V 3 bases short and J 4 bases short, with 9 bases between. The CDR3 length is 13 residues. Germline assignment: CDR1 SEHNR and CDR2 FQNEAQ (reference sequence). The CDR3 loop is CASSFSQTTEAFF. CDR3 DNA sequence: TGTGCCAGCAGCTTCAGTCAGACCACTGAAGCTTTCTTT.

The rearrangement uses TRBV12-3 or TRBV12-4 and TRBJ1-1; 8 bases map to TRBD1. CDR3 size: 15 residues. With 5 bases clipped from V and 10 bases from J, the junction kept 15 bases outside the gene matches. In DNA, the CDR3 is TGTGCCAGCAGTGCCCCCGGGACAGGTAATAGAGGAGCTTTCTTT. Its translation: CASSAPGTGNRGAFF.

This clonotype has ten or more counts. The chain uses TRBV12-3 or TRBV12-4 and TRBJ2-1, with a weak D call TRBD2 (7 bases). V was trimmed by 5 bases and J by 0 bases, leaving 17 bases between them. This CDR3 has 17 residues. CDR3 bases: TGTGCCAGCAGTGGGGGGGGCGGGACGGGCTCCTACAATGAGCAGTTCTTC. Encoded protein: CASSGGGGTGSYNEQFF.

This clonotype was counted only a few times. The rearrangement links TRBV14 to TRBJ1-2, with a weak D call TRBD1 (6 bases). Between the trimmed V and J ends, which lost 2 bases and 6 bases, there was a span of 13 bases. The CDR3 is 14 residues long. Germline V lookup: CDR1 SGHDN, CDR2 FVKESK. CDR3 DNA: TGTGCCAGCAGCCAACAGGGGACATGGCATGGCTACACCTTC. Translation gives CASSQQGTWHGYTF.